Listed below are T cell receptor beta chains from one sample, sequenced in a study of T cells after yellow fever vaccination. From the 5' RACE reads, TCRdb called clonotypes with MiXCR, one entry per CDR3 protein. The table includes hundreds of thousands of distinct CDR3 sequences, more than 9% detected once. Here the sequenced sample was PBMCs, taken on the day of the first yellow fever vaccination. These receptors were taken from a man younger than 35 who received the YFV17D yellow fever vaccine. CDR3s include the opening cysteine and the closing phenylalanine or tryptophan. The D gene is left open where the match is weak. Size tells how often a clone was seen (once, few, many) or the class of an expanded clone, and some rows leave it out.

. | . | TRBJ1-2 | TRBV6-5 | CASSYATTTYGYTF | TGTGCCAGCAGTTACGCCACCACCACCTATGGCTACACCTTC
. | . | TRBJ2-3 | TRBV11-2 | CSSSPGAVSDTQYF | TGTTCCAGCAGCCCAGGGGCGGTATCAGATACGCAGTATTTT
few | . | TRBJ2-6 | TRBV5-1 | CATGDSSGANVLTF | TGCGCCACCGGAGACTCCTCTGGGGCCAACGTCCTGACTTTC
many | . | TRBJ2-7 | TRBV5-5 | CASSLRAGSGEQYF | TGTGCCAGCAGCTTACGGGCAGGGTCAGGCGAGCAGTACTTC
few | . | TRBJ2-3 | TRBV7-2 | CASSPLVGTDTQYF | TGTGCCAGCAGCCCACTGGTAGGCACAGATACGCAGTATTTT
. | . | TRBJ1-4 | TRBV10-3 | CAISESLGVGDNEKLFF | TGTGCCATCAGTGAGTCGTTGGGTGTCGGAGATAATGAAAAACTGTTTTTT
. | TRBD1 | TRBJ1-2 | TRBV7-2 | CASIGQGWNYGYTF | TGTGCCAGCATCGGACAGGGGTGGAACTATGGCTACACCTTC
few | . | TRBJ2-1 | TRBV12-3/TRBV12-4 | CASSLQREQFF | TGTGCCAGCAGTTTACAGCGTGAGCAGTTCTTC
. | . | TRBJ2-3 | TRBV9 | CASSVRWGPPGGTDTQYF | TGTGCCAGCAGCGTACGGTGGGGCCCCCCGGGAGGCACAGATACGCAGTATTTT
. | TRBD1 | TRBJ2-1 | TRBV4-1 | CASSLTRQGGSYNEQFF | TGCGCCAGCAGCCTGACTCGACAGGGTGGATCCTACAATGAGCAGTTCTTC
few | TRBD1 | TRBJ2-7 | TRBV30 | CAWSTWTGKFAYEQYF | TGTGCCTGGAGTACCTGGACAGGGAAATTCGCCTACGAGCAGTACTTC
many | . | TRBJ1-2 | TRBV5-1 | CASSLEGSEGYTF | TGCGCCAGCAGCTTGGAAGGGAGTGAAGGCTACACCTTC
once | . | TRBJ1-1 | TRBV5-6 | CASSGRQRNTEAFF | TGTGCCAGCAGCGGAAGACAGAGGAACACTGAAGCTTTCTTT
many | TRBD1 | TRBJ2-4 | TRBV10-3 | CAISEENRGLNIQYF | TGTGCCATCAGTGAGGAAAACAGGGGGCTTAACATTCAGTACTTC
many | . | TRBJ2-3 | TRBV5-4 | CASSLGRGTDTQYF | TGTGCCAGCAGCTTGGGCAGGGGCACAGATACGCAGTATTTT
. | . | TRBJ2-2 | TRBV5-1 | CASSFDLSTGELFF | TGCGCCAGCAGCTTCGATTTGTCAACCGGGGAGCTGTTTTTT
many | . | TRBJ2-1 | TRBV7-2 | CASRPALSGINEQFF | TGTGCCAGCAGACCGGCCCTAAGTGGAATCAATGAGCAGTTCTTC
. | TRBD1 | TRBJ1-1 | TRBV19 | CASSISAPGGKGTEAFF | TGTGCCAGTAGTATTTCGGCTCCAGGGGGCAAGGGGACTGAAGCTTTCTTT
. | TRBD1 | TRBJ1-4 | TRBV12-3/TRBV12-4 | CASSGSSRGPNEKLFF | TGTGCCAGCAGCGGCTCCTCCAGGGGGCCTAATGAAAAACTGTTTTTT
. | . | TRBJ1-2 | TRBV10-3 | CAIRQQGLYGYTF | TGTGCCATCCGGCAACAGGGCCTATATGGCTACACCTTC
few | . | TRBJ1-4 | TRBV5-1 | CASSLTGAQNEKLFF | TGCGCCAGCAGCTTAACGGGGGCTCAGAATGAAAAACTGTTTTTT
. | . | TRBJ1-5 | TRBV6-5 | CASSYSGYSNQPQHF | TGTGCCAGCAGTTACTCGGGATATAGCAATCAGCCCCAGCATTTT
few | TRBD1 | TRBJ1-6 | TRBV27 | CASGDRENSPLHF | TGTGCCAGCGGGGACAGGGAAAATTCACCCCTCCACTTT
. | TRBD1 | TRBJ1-1 | TRBV5-1 | CASWETGGTEAFF | TGCGCCAGCTGGGAAACAGGGGGCACTGAAGCTTTCTTT
few | . | TRBJ2-6 | TRBV15 | CATSRALAAFSGANVLTF | TGTGCCACCAGCAGGGCTCTGGCAGCTTTCTCTGGGGCCAACGTCCTGACTTTC
. | TRBD1 | TRBJ1-5 | TRBV20-1 | CSARRDSDQPQHF | TGCAGTGCTAGAAGGGACAGTGATCAGCCCCAGCATTTT